This T cell receptor (beta chain) was documented in a study of blood T cell repertoires in COVID-19 (TCRdb year 2020). For the study in its entirety: Samples from collaborators originated in the United States, Italy and Spain and spanned both the acute and convalescent phases of COVID-19. The prospective study material was composed of cDNA or gDNA derived from T cells, B-cell-depleted T cells, or PBMCs. Where HLA class I and class II types were available, the types were taken from metadata supplied by the sample provider, not from assay-based typing. The repertoires were released in a freely available public database meant as a resource for research on the immune response to SARS-CoV-2. The dataset comprised deeply sampled blood TCRbeta repertoires from subjects exposed to, actively infected with, or recovered from COVID-19. A de-identified subject ID, COVID-19 status, age in years and sex were almost always included in the sample metadata. Samples were obtained from the ongoing ImmuneRACE study (first 160 participants) and from 1,254 subjects provided by 6 global collaborators.

Overall results and qualifications from the work: The quantity of clinical and demographic metadata differed by source and by participant and was supplied without curation.

In Seattle, one collaborating source enrolled patients while the infection was active and tracked those patients longitudinally over the course of disease. Whole blood was collected in K2EDTA tubes by collaborating institutions according to the institutions' own protocols. For TCRbeta analysis, collaborator samples were shipped as frozen whole blood, as isolated PBMCs, or as DNA extracted from either sample type. From the cysteine up to the phenylalanine, the CDR3 has a length of 16 residues. The entry retains the CDR3 DNA only, 48 bases that are in frame from base 1. The germline V end is reduced by 4 bases and the J end by 2 bases; junction bases left unmatched: 7. CDR1 is given as LNHDA and CDR2 as SQIVND, both from the germline V gene (reference sequence). The immunoSEQ Assay, a bias-controlled multiplex PCR, was used to amplify TCRbeta CDR3 regions from genomic DNA. As for the original processing: Within the assay, amplification of reference gene primers was used to estimate how many nucleated cells each sample contained. To quantify the absolute abundance of each unique TCRbeta CDR3 rearrangement, sequence reads were collapsed and filtered. For each sample, productive Simpson clonality was calculated as the square root of Simpson's diversity index over productive rearrangements. TCRdb stores this immuneACCESS table with in-frame sequences only. Part of the clones is absent; in the studies checked, under half of the shortfall reflects unresolved V genes, and no reason is known for the rest. The DNA gave D and trimming, while V, J and clone size come from that table. Across this sample there are fewer than 50,000 clones, with roughly nine tenths seen only once. Around 0.34% of the sample belongs to the ten largest clones.

This clone is a singleton in its sample. Its antigen remains unidentified. Base-call qualities are not available, and no considerably larger clone is one nucleotide away. The source is a man between 45 and 60 years old with COVID-19, enrolled during active disease. Sequenced input: peripheral blood. This receptor chain uses TRBV19 and TRBJ2-1; 8 bases in the junction line up with TRBD2. The nucleotide sequence is given as TGTGCCAGTAGTACCCCATGGCGGGGGGCCTACAATGAGCAGTTCTTC. Its amino acids are CASSTPWRGAYNEQFF.